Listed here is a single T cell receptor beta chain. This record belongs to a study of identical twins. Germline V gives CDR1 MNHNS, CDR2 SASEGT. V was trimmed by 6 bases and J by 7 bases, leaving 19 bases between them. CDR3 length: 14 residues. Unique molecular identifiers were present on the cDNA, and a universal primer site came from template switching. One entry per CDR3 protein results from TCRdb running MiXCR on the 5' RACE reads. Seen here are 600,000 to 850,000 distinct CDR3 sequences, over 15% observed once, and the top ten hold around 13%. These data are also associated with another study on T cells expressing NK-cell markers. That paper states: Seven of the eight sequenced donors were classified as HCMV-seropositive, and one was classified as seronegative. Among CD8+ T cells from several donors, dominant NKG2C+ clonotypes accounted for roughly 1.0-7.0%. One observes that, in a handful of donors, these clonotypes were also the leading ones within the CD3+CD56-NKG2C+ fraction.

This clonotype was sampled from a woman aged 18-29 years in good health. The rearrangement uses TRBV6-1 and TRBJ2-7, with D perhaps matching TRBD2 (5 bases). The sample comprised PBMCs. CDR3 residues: CASRARRRLGEQYF. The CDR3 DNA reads TGTGCCAGCAGAGCCCGCCGGAGGTTGGGAGAGCAGTACTTC.